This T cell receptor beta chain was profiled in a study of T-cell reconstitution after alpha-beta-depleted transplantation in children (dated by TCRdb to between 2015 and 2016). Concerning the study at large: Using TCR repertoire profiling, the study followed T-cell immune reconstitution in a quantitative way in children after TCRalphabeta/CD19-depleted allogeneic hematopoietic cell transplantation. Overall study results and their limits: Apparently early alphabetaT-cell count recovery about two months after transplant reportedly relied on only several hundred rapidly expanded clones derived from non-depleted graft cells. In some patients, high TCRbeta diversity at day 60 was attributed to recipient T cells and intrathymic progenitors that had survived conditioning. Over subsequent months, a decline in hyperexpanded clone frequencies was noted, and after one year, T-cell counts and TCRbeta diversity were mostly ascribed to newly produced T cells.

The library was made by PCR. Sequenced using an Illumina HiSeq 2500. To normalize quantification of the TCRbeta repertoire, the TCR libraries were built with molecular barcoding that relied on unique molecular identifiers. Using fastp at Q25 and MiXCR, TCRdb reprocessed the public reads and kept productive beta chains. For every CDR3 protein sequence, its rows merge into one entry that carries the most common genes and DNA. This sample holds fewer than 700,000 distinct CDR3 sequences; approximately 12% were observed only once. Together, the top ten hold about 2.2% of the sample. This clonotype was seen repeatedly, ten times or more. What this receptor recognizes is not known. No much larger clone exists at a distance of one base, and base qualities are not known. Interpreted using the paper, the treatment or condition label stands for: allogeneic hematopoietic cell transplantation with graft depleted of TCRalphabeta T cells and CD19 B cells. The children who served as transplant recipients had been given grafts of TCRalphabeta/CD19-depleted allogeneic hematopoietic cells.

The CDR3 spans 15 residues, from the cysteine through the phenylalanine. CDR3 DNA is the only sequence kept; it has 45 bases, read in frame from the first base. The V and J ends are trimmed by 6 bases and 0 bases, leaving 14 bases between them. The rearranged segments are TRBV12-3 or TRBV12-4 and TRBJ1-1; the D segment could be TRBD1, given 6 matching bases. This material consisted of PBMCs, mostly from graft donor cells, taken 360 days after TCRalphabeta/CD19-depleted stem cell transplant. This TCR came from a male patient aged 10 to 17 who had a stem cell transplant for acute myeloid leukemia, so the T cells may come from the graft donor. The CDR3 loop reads CASSRKTGLNTEAFF. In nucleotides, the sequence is TGTGCCAGCAGCCGCAAGACAGGCCTGAACACTGAAGCTTTCTTT.